This TCR beta chain was observed in a study of blood T cell repertoires in COVID-19. Overall study context: The United States, Italy and Spain provided the acute and convalescent COVID-19 samples. T cells, B-cell-depleted T cells, or PBMCs provided the cDNA or gDNA that served as material.

As originally analysed: Estimates of nucleated cell counts were drawn from the amplification of reference gene primers. The data were produced by immunoSEQ multiplex PCR, yet TCRdb's version contains in-frame clones alone and is incomplete. That table is the source of V, J and clone size, and D and trimming were worked out from the DNA. Here the sample spans some 200,000 clones, roughly four fifths being singletons. Sequenced sample: peripheral blood. The sequence came from a woman aged 40 to 49 with acute or convalescent COVID-19.

The CDR3 here is CSVATATDYEQYF. As DNA, the CDR3 is TGCAGCGTTGCAACAGCCACAGATTACGAGCAGTACTTC. The genes are TRBV29-1 and TRBJ2-7; the D is unclear. Per germline, CDR1 SQVTM and CDR2 ANQGSEA. The CDR3 sequence is 13 residues long. V lost 4 bases, J lost 4 bases, and 14 bases lay in between.